The 19 T cell receptor beta chains given below trace back to one sample, sequenced in a study of Ad26.COV2.S vaccination and SARS-CoV-2 variants. Only in-frame clones appear in the TCRdb table, and some are missing; sequencing was by immunoSEQ multiplex PCR. Here the sample spans about 680,000 clones, about 89% being singletons. Treatment: approximately 18 received Ad26.COV2.S at low or high dose, single or two shots; 5 received placebo; per-sample allocation not given. Day 63 after the first vaccine or placebo injection was the time point for sampling. Source: peripheral blood, taken in a trial of Ad26.COV2.S vaccine versus placebo. Receptors originate from a person between 18 and 65 years old who received the Ad26.COV2.S COVID-19 vaccine or a placebo.

This chain joins TRBV9 and TRBJ2-3; 8 nucleotides line up with TRBD1. The CDR3 runs 15 residues. Germline lookup yields CDR1 SGDLS and CDR2 YYNGEE. Trimming cost V 3 bases and J 3 bases; bases outside gene matches: 6. The CDR3 loop reads CASSGQGRRTDTQYF. In DNA, the CDR3 is TGTGCCAGCAGCGGACAGGGGCGTAGGACAGATACGCAGTATTTT.

The chain combines TRBV5-1 with TRBJ1-6; D perhaps matches TRBD1 (5 bases). Trimming took off 3 bases at V and 7 bases at J, with 14 bases between the two ends. Per germline, CDR1 SGHRS and CDR2 YFSETQ. The CDR3 runs 15 residues. The CDR3: CASSYGSDKNSPLHF. The CDR3 region has the DNA TGCGCCAGCAGCTACGGCTCGGACAAAAATTCACCCCTCCACTTT.

The rearrangement links TRBV20-1 to TRBJ2-6, with 8 bases that match TRBD1. Germline V gene sequence: CDR1 DFQATT, CDR2 SNEGSKA (reference sequence). With 4 bases clipped from V and 2 bases from J, the junction kept 13 bases outside the gene matches. The CDR3 is made up of 18 amino acids. The CDR3: CSAIDRRQGLPGANVLTF. The CDR3 DNA is TGCAGTGCTATTGATCGGCGACAGGGGCTCCCTGGGGCCAACGTCCTGACTTTC.

This chain links TRBV4-3 with TRBJ2-2; 7 nucleotides agree with TRBD1. V dropped 1 base and J dropped 0; count of bases not matched to a gene: 2. The CDR3 spans 16 residues. Germline V gene sequence: CDR1 LGHNA, CDR2 YSLEER. This CDR3 reads CASSQGQGPNTGELFF. The CDR3 bases are TGCGCCAGCAGCCAAGGACAGGGCCCGAACACCGGGGAGCTGTTTTTT.

V gene TRBV24-1 combines with J gene TRBJ1-2, with TRBD1 identical over 8 bases. Germline CDR1 and CDR2: KGHDR and SFDVKD. This CDR3 comprises 14 residues. V was clipped by 3 bases and J by 4 bases; unmatched bases: 3. The DNA for the CDR3 is TGTGCCACCAGTGATGCCAGGGGGCCCTATGGCTACACCTTC. Encoded protein: CATSDARGPYGYTF.

The rearrangement joins TRBV7-9 to TRBJ1-4; D unresolved. Germline CDR1 SEHNR, CDR2 FQNEAQ (reference sequence). This CDR3 is built from 14 residues. V lost 5 bases, J lost 0 bases, and 7 bases lay in between. In nucleotides, the CDR3 is TGTGCCAGCAGCCCTCAATCAACTAATGAAAAACTGTTTTTT. Translated: CASSPQSTNEKLFF.

This chain links TRBV4-1 with TRBJ1-3; D is unresolved. Trimming removed 4 bases from V and 2 bases from J, with 9 bases in between. Germline CDR1 reads MGHRA; CDR2 reads YSYEKL. This CDR3 is built from 14 residues. The DNA of the CDR3 is TGCGCCAGCAGCCTACCCGGGACTGGAAACACCATATATTTT. It specifies CASSLPGTGNTIYF.

This chain uses TRBV19 with TRBJ2-3, with a possible D match to TRBD2 (5 bases). This CDR3 has 15 residues. Trimming removed 5 bases from V and 0 bases from J, with 12 bases in between. Germline CDR1 reads LNHDA; CDR2 reads SQIVND (reference sequence). The CDR3, as DNA: TGTGCCAGTAGTCTGAGGGCGATTAGCACAGATACGCAGTATTTT. Its protein is CASSLRAISTDTQYF. Full variable domain (missing parts from reference TRBV19 and TRBJ2-3): DGGITQSPKYLFRKEGQNVTLSCEQNLNHDAMYWYRQDPGQGLRLIYYSQIVNDFQKGDIAEGYSVSREKKESFPLTVTSAQKNPTAFYLCASSLRAISTDTQYFGPGTRLTVL.

This rearrangement joins TRBV7-2 to TRBJ2-2; D is ambiguous. From germline, CDR1 is SGHTA and CDR2 FQGNSA. V lost 3 bases and J 4 bases, leaving 15 bases between the germline ends. CDR3 size: 16 residues. The CDR3 DNA follows: TGTGCCAGCAGCTTGACATGGTCCCCCCCCACCGGGGAGCTGTTTTTT. This translates into CASSLTWSPPTGELFF.

The chain joins TRBV7-2 to TRBJ2-7, with D unclear. V dropped 1 base and J dropped 2 bases, with 15 bases sitting between them. CDR3 length equals 16 residues. Germline V gene sequence: CDR1 SGHTA, CDR2 FQGNSA. CDR3 amino acids: CASSLEGSVEPYEQYF. The CDR3 region has the DNA TGTGCCAGCAGCTTAGAGGGCAGTGTCGAGCCCTACGAGCAGTACTTC.

V and J are TRBV6-2 or TRBV6-3 and TRBJ1-5, with D possibly TRBD1 on 5 matching bases. This CDR3 region has 15 residues. The V and J ends lost 5 bases and 0 bases respectively, with 11 bases between them. Germline loops: CDR1 MNHEY, CDR2 SVGEGT. The DNA of the CDR3 is TGTGCCAGCAGTCGACAGCCTTATAGCAATCAGCCCCAGCATTTT. This gives the protein CASSRQPYSNQPQHF.

The V gene is TRBV7-2, the J gene TRBJ1-1; D is possibly TRBD1 (5 bases). CDR3 length: 14 residues. Germline CDR1 reads SGHTA; CDR2 reads FQGNSA. The V end was cut by 4 bases, the J end by 4 bases, with 13 bases between. CDR3 sequence: CASSSGPVGTEAFF. CDR3 in DNA: TGTGCCAGCAGCTCGGGACCGGTGGGCACTGAAGCTTTCTTT. Full variable domain (outside the CDR3, taken from reference TRBV7-2 and TRBJ1-1): GAGVSQSPSNKVTEKGKDVELRCDPISGHTALYWYRQSLGQGLEFLIYFQGNSAPDKSGLPSDRFSAERTGGSVSTLTIQRTQQEDSAVYLCASSSGPVGTEAFFGQGTRLTVV.

The chain links TRBV20-1 to TRBJ1-2; the match to TRBD1 covers 7 bases. V gave up 6 bases and J gave up 6 bases; unmatched junction bases: 4. Looked up from germline, CDR1 is DFQATT and CDR2 is SNEGSKA (reference sequence). CDR3 size: 11 residues. The CDR3 DNA follows: TGCAGTGCCGCTGACAGGGATGGCTACACCTTC. Translation gives CSAADRDGYTF.

The chain has TRBV2 and TRBJ2-7; TRBD1 might be the D (5 bases). Trimming removed 5 bases from V and 1 base from J, with 6 bases in between. Germline assignment: CDR1 SNHLY and CDR2 FYNNEI. CDR3 length: 12 amino acids. As DNA, the CDR3 is TGTGCCAGCAGTCCAGGGTCCTACGAGCAGTACTTC. It codes for CASSPGSYEQYF.

The chain combines TRBV19 with TRBJ2-3, with TRBD2 identical over 8 bases. The CDR3 consists of 15 residues. Per germline, CDR1 LNHDA and CDR2 SQIVND (reference sequence). With V trimmed by 5 bases and J by 2 bases, 6 bases remained unmatched. In DNA, the CDR3 is TGTGCCAGTAGTTTACGGGGGGGAGACACAGATACGCAGTATTTT. Protein product: CASSLRGGDTDTQYF.

The J gene is TRBJ2-7, the V gene TRBV21-1; TRBD2 is the table's D call and was not checked against the DNA. TRBV21-1 is labeled a pseudogene. This CDR3 is built from 17 residues. The CDR3 DNA reads TGTGCCAGCAGCAAAGGAGGCAGGGCGGGAGTGGTCGCCGAGCAGTACTTC. Its protein is CASSKGGRAGVVAEQYF.

The genes are TRBV10-3 and TRBJ1-5, with D perhaps TRBD1 (6 bases). CDR1 is ENHRY, CDR2 SYGVKD, per germline. Trimming removed 4 bases from V and 2 bases from J, with 12 bases in between. The CDR3 contains 15 residues. The CDR3 loop is CAISAGASGNQPQHF. CDR3 nucleotide sequence: TGTGCCATCAGTGCAGGGGCGAGCGGCAATCAGCCCCAGCATTTT.

The chain is built from TRBV6-1 and TRBJ2-2; the D is unclear. There are 16 residues in the CDR3. Germline V CDR1 and CDR2: MNHNS, SASEGT. Trimming left V 2 bases short and J 1 base short, with 11 bases between. The CDR3 bases are TGTGCCAGCAGTGAATGGTTAGCAGAGAACACCGGGGAGCTGTTTTTT. Its translation is CASSEWLAENTGELFF.

The chain carries TRBV11-2 and TRBJ1-5; no clear D gene. Germline loops: CDR1 SGHAT, CDR2 FQNNGV. This CDR3 region has 13 residues. The ends were cut back, 3 bases at V and 2 bases at J, with 5 bases in the middle. CDR3 bases: TGTGCCAGCAGCTTTAGGCGCAATCAGCCCCAGCATTTT. Protein: CASSFRRNQPQHF.